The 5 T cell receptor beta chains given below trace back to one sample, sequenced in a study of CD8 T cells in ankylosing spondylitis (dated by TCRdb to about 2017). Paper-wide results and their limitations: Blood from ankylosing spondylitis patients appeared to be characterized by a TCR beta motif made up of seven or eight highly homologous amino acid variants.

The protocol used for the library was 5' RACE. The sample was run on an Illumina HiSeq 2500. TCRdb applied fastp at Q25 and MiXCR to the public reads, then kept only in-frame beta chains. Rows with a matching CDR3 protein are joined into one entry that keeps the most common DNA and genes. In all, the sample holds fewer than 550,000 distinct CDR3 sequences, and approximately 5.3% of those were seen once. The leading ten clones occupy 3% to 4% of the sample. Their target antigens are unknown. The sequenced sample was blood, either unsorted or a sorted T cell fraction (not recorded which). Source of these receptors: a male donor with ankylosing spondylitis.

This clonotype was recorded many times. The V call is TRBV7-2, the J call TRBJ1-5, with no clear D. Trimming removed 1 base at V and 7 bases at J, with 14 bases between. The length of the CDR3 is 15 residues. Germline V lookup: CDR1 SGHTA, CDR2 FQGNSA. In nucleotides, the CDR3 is TGTGCCAGCAGCTTAGACGGGCATGAAGAACAGCCCCAGCATTTT. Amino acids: CASSLDGHEEQPQHF. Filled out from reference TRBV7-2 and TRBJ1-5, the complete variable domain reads GAGVSQSPSNKVTEKGKDVELRCDPISGHTALYWYRQSLGQGLEFLIYFQGNSAPDKSGLPSDRFSAERTGGSVSTLTIQRTQQEDSAVYLCASSLDGHEEQPQHFGDGTRLSIL.

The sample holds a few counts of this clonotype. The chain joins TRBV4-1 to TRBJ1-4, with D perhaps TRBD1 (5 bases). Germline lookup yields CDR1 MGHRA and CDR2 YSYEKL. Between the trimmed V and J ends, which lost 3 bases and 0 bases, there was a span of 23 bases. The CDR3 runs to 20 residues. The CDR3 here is CASSQGLTATGDATNEKLFF. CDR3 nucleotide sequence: TGCGCCAGCAGCCAGGGCTTGACAGCTACGGGCGACGCAACTAATGAAAAACTGTTTTTT.

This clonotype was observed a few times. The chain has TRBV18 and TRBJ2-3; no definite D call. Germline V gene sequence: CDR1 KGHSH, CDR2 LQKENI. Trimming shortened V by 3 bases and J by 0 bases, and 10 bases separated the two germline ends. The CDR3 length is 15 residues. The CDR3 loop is CASSPLTLSTDTQYF. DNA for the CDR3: TGTGCCAGCTCACCTCTGACCCTCAGCACAGATACGCAGTATTTT. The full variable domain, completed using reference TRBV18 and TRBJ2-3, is NAGVMQNPRHLVRRRGQEARLRCSPMKGHSHVYWYRQLPEEGLKFMVYLQKENIIDESGMPKERFSAEFPKEGPSILRIQQVVRGDSAAYFCASSPLTLSTDTQYFGPGTRLTVL.

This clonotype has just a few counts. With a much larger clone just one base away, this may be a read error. CDR3 sequence reads: CSVALRRGEQYF. The CDR3, as DNA: TGCAGCGTTGCCCTCCGGCGAGGCGAGCAGTACTTC. This rearrangement joins TRBV29-1 to TRBJ2-7; D uncertain. V was clipped by 4 bases and J by 6 bases, with 13 bases between them. Germline V gene data show CDR1 as SQVTM and CDR2 as ANQGSEA. CDR3 length: 12 amino acids.

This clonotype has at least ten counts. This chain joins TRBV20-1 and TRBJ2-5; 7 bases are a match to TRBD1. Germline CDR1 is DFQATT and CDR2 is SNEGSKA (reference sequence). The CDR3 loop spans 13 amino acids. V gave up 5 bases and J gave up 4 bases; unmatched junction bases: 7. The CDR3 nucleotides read TGCAGTGCTCCCGACAGGGTCGGAGAGACCCAGTACTTC. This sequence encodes CSAPDRVGETQYF.